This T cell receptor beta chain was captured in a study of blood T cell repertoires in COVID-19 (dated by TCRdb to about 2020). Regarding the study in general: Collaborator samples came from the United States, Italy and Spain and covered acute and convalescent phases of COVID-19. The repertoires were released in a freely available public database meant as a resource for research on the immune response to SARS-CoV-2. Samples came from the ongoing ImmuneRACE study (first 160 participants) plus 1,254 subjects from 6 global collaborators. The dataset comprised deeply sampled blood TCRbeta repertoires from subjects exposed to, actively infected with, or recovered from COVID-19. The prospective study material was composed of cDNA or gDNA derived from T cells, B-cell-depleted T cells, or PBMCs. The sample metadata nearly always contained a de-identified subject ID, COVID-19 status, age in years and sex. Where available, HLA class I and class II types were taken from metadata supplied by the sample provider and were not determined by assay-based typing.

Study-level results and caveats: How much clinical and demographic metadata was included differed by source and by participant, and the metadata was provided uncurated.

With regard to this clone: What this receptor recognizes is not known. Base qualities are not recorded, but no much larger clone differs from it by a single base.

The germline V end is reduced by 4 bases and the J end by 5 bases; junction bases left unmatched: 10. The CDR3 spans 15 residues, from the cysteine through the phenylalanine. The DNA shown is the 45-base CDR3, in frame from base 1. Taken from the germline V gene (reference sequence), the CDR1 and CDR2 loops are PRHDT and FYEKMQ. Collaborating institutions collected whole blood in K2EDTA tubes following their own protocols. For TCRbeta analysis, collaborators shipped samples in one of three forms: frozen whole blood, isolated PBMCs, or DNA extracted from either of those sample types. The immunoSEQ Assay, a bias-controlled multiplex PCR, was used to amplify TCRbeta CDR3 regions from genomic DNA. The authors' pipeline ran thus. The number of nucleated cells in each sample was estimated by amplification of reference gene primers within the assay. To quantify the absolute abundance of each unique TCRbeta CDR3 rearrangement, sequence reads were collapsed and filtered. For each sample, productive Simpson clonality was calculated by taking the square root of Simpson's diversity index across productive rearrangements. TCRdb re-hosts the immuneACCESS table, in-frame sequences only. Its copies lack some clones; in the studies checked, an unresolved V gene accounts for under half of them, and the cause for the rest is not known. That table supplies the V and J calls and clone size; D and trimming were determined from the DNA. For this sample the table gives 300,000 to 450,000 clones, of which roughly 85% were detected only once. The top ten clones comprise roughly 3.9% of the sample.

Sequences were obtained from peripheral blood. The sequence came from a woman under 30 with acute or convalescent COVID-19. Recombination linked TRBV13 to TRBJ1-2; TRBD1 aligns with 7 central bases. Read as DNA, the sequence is TGTGCCAGCAGCTCCAAGGGGGCCGGATCGTATGGCTACACCTTC. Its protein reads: CASSSKGAGSYGYTF.